This T cell receptor (beta chain) originates from a study of PD-1 blockade in mismatch repair-deficient tumors. Profiling relied on immunoSEQ multiplex PCR, and the TCRdb table lists in-frame clones only, not all of them. The table records more than 90,000 clones, more than 60% of them present only once. CDR3 length equals 14 residues. The germline V gene has CDR1 SGHTA and CDR2 FQGNSA. Trimming cost V 6 bases and J 4 bases, with 10 bases left between them. The source of this sequence is an adult with mismatch repair-deficient cancer. The sequencing here drew on peripheral blood, taken approximately 60 weeks after starting pembrolizumab. This chain links TRBV7-2 with TRBJ2-6, with D possibly called TRBD1 or TRBD2 (5 bases each). The CDR3 reads CASSRDEGANVLTF. The CDR3 region has the DNA TGTGCCAGCAGTAGGGACGAAGGGGCCAACGTCCTGACTTTC.